These 10 T cell receptor beta chains were sequenced from one sample in a study of neurological immune-mediated disorders. TCRdb ran MiXCR on the 5' RACE reads and lists one entry per CDR3 protein. The profile shows around 58,000 distinct CDR3 sequences, 3% to 4% of them singletons. Material: PBMCs. Source of these receptors: a woman aged 55-69 years with multiple sclerosis.

This clonotype showed up many times. The chain recombines TRBV4-3 with TRBJ2-1; possibly TRBD2 for D (5 bases). From germline, CDR1 is LGHNA and CDR2 YSLEER. V dropped 0 bases and J dropped 8 bases, with 23 bases sitting between them. The CDR3 consists of 18 residues. CDR3 nucleotide sequence: TGCGCCAGCAGCCAAGATGGAGGATCGGGGTTGTTTGCTGATGAGCAGTTCTTC. Amino acids: CASSQDGGSGLFADEQFF.

This clonotype appeared many times. The chain couples TRBV6-6 to TRBJ2-7, with a weak D call TRBD2 (6 bases). This CDR3 region has 11 residues. The V gene's germline CDR1 is MNHNY and CDR2 SVGAGI (reference sequence). Trimming pared 7 bases from V and 4 bases from J, leaving 8 bases between. This chain's CDR3 is CASMEGYEQYF. For the CDR3, the DNA is TGTGCCAGCATGGAGGGATACGAGCAGTACTTC.

In this sample, this clonotype turned up many times. The rearrangement joins TRBV20-1 to TRBJ2-7; 9 bases line up with TRBD2. Germline loops: CDR1 DFQATT, CDR2 SNEGSKA (reference sequence). The V segment lost 5 bases and the J segment 1 base; nucleotides outside the gene matches: 6. The CDR3 is 14 residues long. CDR3 residues: CSAEGLAGSYEQYF. The CDR3 DNA reads as TGCAGTGCTGAGGGGCTAGCGGGATCCTACGAGCAGTACTTC.

This clonotype came up many times. The chain recombines TRBV6-2 or TRBV6-3 with TRBJ2-3; no clear D. Per the germline V gene, CDR1 is MNHEY and CDR2 is SVGEGT. This CDR3 contains 13 residues. Trimming removed 5 bases at V and 6 bases at J, with 12 bases between. The CDR3 loop reads CASSTRKGDTQYF. The CDR3 DNA follows: TGTGCCAGCAGTACCAGAAAAGGCGATACGCAGTATTTT.

This clonotype was seen many times. V is TRBV27 and J is TRBJ1-1, with 7 bases lining up with TRBD1. CDR1 is MNHEY, CDR2 SMNVEV, per germline (reference sequence). V shed 2 bases, J shed 4 bases, and the junction held 10 bases outside the gene matches. There are 16 residues in the CDR3. CDR3 sequence: CASSLNPGGSSTEAFF. CDR3 coding DNA: TGTGCCAGCAGTTTAAACCCAGGGGGGAGTAGCACTGAAGCTTTCTTT.

At least ten counts were recorded for this clonotype. This chain connects TRBV5-1 to TRBJ1-1, with TRBD1 matching over 9 bases. The V gene's germline CDR1 is SGHRS and CDR2 YFSETQ. This CDR3 has 14 amino acids. Trimming at V came to 4 bases and at J to 5 bases, leaving 6 bases not matched to a gene. CDR3 residues: CASSGMGQGTEAFF. CDR3 in DNA: TGCGCCAGCAGCGGAATGGGACAGGGTACTGAAGCTTTCTTT.

In this sample, this clonotype turned up many times. V usage is TRBV20-1 and J usage is TRBJ1-1; D is unclear. CDR1 is DFQATT, CDR2 SNEGSKA, per germline (reference sequence). The CDR3 runs 12 residues. V lost 5 bases, J lost 2 bases, and 9 bases lay in between. The CDR3 is CSAAGPNTEAFF. The CDR3 nucleotides are TGCAGTGCTGCCGGGCCCAACACTGAAGCTTTCTTT.

This clonotype has only a few counts. This rearrangement joins TRBV12-3 or TRBV12-4 to TRBJ2-4, with 9 bases identical to TRBD2. J lost 4 bases, V lost 7 bases, and 8 bases had no gene match. The CDR3 runs to 15 residues. This CDR3 reads CASNDSGRSKNIQYF. In nucleotides, the CDR3 is TGTGCCAGCAATGATAGCGGGAGATCTAAAAACATTCAGTACTTC.

This clonotype was recorded at least ten times. This sequence joins TRBV3-1 and TRBJ1-4, with D possibly being TRBD1 (5 bases). The CDR3 is made up of 15 amino acids. Germline CDR1 LGHDT, CDR2 YNNKEL (reference sequence). The V end was cut by 0 bases, the J end by 5 bases, with 10 bases between. The CDR3 loop is CASSQEGLLNEKLFF. DNA for the CDR3: TGTGCCAGCAGCCAAGAGGGACTGCTCAATGAAAAACTGTTTTTT.

This clonotype was counted many times. This chain joins TRBV28 and TRBJ1-2, with D perhaps TRBD1 (5 bases). The CDR3 has 13 amino acids. Trimming shortened V by 8 bases and J by 3 bases, and 13 bases separated the two germline ends. Germline CDR1 is MDHEN and CDR2 is SYDVKM. Here the CDR3 reads CASRIGGDYGYTF. The CDR3 DNA reads as TGTGCCAGCCGAATCGGGGGGGACTATGGCTACACCTTC.